This entry features one T cell receptor (beta chain) sequence. Clones were sequenced by immunoSEQ multiplex PCR, and TCRdb holds only the in-frame ones, with some missing. The sample has some 120,000 clones; about 93% are singletons. Trimming removed 5 bases from V and 8 bases from J, with 15 bases in between. This CDR3 is built from 13 residues. Per the germline V gene, CDR1 is SGHTA and CDR2 is FQGNSA. The source of the sample is a study of control samples from healthy donors and cancer patients. Sequenced sample: PBMCs. The sequence was obtained from a man between 45 and 60 years old with head and neck cancer. The rearrangement links TRBV7-2 to TRBJ1-2; unclear D gene. The CDR3 loop is CASSRLNFGGYTF. The CDR3 region has the DNA TGTGCCAGCAGCCGCCTTAATTTTGGGGGCTACACCTTC.